This T cell receptor beta chain comes out of a study of blood T cell repertoires in COVID-19. The table came from immunoSEQ multiplex PCR; TCRdb's copy has only in-frame clones and leaves some out. The top ten hold 6.5% to 8.5% of the sample, which has roughly 180,000 clones, under 85% seen once. The source is a human donor in a cohort sampled during active COVID-19. What was sequenced was peripheral blood.

The CDR3 DNA sequence: TGTGCCAGCAGGGGCACTAGCGGGGGGTCCTACGAGCAGTACTTC. This gives the protein CASRGTSGGSYEQYF. The genes are TRBV11-1 and TRBJ2-7; TRBD2 agrees at 12 bases. V shed 6 bases, J shed 1 base, and the junction held 4 bases outside the gene matches. CDR3 length: 15 residues. Looked up from germline, CDR1 is SGHAT and CDR2 is FQDESV (reference sequence).